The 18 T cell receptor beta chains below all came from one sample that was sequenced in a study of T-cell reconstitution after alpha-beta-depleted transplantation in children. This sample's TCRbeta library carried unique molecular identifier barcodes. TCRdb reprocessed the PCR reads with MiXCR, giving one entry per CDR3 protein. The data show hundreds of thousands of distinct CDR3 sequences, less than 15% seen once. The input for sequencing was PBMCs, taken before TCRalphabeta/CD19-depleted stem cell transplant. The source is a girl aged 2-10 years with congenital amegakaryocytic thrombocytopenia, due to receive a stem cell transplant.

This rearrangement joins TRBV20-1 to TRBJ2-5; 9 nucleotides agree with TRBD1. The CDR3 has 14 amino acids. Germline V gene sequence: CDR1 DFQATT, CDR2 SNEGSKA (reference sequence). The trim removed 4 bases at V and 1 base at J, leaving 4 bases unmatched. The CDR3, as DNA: TGCAGTGCTATACAGGGGGCGCCCCAAGAGACCCAGTACTTC. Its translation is CSAIQGAPQETQYF.

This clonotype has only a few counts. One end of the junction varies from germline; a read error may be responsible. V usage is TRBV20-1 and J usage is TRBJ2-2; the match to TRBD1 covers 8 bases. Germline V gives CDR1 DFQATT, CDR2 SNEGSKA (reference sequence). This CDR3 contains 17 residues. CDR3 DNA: TGCTGTGCTAGGTTGCAGGGGGCGATGGCGAACACCGGGGAGCTGTTTTTT. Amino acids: CCARLQGAMANTGELFF.

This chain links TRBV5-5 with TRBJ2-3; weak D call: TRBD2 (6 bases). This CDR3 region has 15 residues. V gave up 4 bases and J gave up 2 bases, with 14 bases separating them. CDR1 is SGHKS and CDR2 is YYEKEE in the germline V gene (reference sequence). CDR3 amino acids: CASSGGTPVTDTQYF. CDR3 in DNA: TGTGCCAGCAGCGGGGGGACTCCCGTCACAGATACGCAGTATTTT.

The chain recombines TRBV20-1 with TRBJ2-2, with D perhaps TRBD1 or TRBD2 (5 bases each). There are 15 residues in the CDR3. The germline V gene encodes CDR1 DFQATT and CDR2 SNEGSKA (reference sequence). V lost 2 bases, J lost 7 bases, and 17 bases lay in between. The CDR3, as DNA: TGCAGTGCTAGACCGACGGGGACGATCGTCGGGGAGCTGTTTTTT. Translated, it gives CSARPTGTIVGELFF.

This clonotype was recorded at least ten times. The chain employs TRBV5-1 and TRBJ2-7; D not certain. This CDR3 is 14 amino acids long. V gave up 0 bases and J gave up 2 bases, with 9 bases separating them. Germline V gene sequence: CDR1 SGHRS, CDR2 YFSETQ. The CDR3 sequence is CASSLVEGAYEQYF. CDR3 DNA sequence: TGCGCCAGCAGCTTGGTAGAAGGAGCCTACGAGCAGTACTTC.

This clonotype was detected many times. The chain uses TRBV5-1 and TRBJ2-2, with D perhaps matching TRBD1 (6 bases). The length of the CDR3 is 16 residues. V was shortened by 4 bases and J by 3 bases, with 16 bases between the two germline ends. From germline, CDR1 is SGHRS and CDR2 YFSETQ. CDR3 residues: CASSEDTGSYTGELFF. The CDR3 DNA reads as TGCGCCAGCAGCGAGGACACAGGGTCCTACACCGGGGAGCTGTTTTTT.

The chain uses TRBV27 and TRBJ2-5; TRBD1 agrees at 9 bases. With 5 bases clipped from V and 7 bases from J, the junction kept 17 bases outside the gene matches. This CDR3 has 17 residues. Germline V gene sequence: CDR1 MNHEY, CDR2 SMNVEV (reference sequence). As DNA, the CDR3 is TGTGCCAGCAGTCCGGGACAGGGCTCGATGCAATTGGGGACCCAGTACTTC. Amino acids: CASSPGQGSMQLGTQYF.

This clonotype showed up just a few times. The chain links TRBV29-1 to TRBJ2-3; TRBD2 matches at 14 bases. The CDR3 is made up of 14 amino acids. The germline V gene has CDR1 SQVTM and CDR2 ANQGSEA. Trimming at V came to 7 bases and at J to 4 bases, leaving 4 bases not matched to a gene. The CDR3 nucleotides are TGCAGCGAGGGGACTAGCGGGAGCGCAGATACGCAGTATTTT. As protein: CSEGTSGSADTQYF.

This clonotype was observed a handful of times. CDR3 in DNA: TGTGCCACCCAGAATAGGACAGGGGGCATGATTGAACATGAGACCCAGTACTTC. Translation gives CATQNRTGGMIEHETQYF. The rearrangement uses TRBV27 and TRBJ2-5, with TRBD1 matching 11 bases. This CDR3 spans 18 amino acids. Trimming cost V 10 bases and J 5 bases; bases outside gene matches: 21. The germline V gene encodes CDR1 MNHEY and CDR2 SMNVEV (reference sequence).

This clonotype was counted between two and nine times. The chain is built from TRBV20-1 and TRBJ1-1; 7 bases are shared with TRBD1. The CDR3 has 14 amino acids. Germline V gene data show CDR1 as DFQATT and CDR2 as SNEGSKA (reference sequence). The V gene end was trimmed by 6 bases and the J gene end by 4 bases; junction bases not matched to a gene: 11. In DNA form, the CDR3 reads TGCAGTGCCGCAAGGGAGGGGGCGGCCACTGAAGCTTTCTTT. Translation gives CSAAREGAATEAFF.

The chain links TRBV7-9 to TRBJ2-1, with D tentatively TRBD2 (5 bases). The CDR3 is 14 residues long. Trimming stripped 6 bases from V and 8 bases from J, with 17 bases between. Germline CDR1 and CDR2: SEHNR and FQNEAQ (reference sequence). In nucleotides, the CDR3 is TGTGCCAGCAGTCCCGAGCGGCCTTGGGATGAGCAGTTCTTC. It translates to CASSPERPWDEQFF.

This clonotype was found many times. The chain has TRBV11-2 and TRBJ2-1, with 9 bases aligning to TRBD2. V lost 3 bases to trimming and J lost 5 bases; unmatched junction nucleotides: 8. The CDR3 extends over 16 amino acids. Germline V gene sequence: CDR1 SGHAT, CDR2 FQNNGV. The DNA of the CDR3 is TGTGCCAGCAGCTTTAATAGCGGGAGAAAGAACAATGAGCAGTTCTTC. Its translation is CASSFNSGRKNNEQFF.

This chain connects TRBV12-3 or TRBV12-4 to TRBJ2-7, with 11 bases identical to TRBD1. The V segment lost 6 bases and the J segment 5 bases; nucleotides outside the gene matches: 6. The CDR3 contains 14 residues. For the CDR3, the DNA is TGTGCCAGCAGGCGGACAGGGGGCCTCGACGAGCAGTACTTC. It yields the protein CASRRTGGLDEQYF.

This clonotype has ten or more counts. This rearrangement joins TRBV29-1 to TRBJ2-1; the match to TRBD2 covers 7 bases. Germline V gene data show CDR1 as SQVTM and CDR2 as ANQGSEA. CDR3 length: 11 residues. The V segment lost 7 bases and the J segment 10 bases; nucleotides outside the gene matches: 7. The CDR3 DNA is TGCAGCGCCTGGCGGGGAGGGGAGCAGTTCTTC. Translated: CSAWRGGEQFF.

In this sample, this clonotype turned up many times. As DNA, the CDR3 is TGTGCCAGCAGCCGGGACAGGGGGCAAGAGACCCAGTACTTC. This translates into CASSRDRGQETQYF. The J gene is TRBJ2-5, the V gene TRBV5-5, with 11 bases matching TRBD1. Germline CDR1 is SGHKS and CDR2 is YYEKEE (reference sequence). This CDR3 is 14 amino acids long. Unmatched junction bases numbered 1, after V lost 4 bases and J lost 2 bases.

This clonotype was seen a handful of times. The CDR3, as DNA: TGCGCCAGCAGCCAAGCTAGCGGGAGTGTCGGCGAGCAGTACTTC. It is translated as CASSQASGSVGEQYF. The chain recombines TRBV4-1 with TRBJ2-7; 10 bases align to TRBD2. CDR3 length: 15 residues. Per the germline V gene, CDR1 is MGHRA and CDR2 is YSYEKL. Losses at the gene ends were 1 base for V and 6 bases for J; bases not matched to a gene: 6.

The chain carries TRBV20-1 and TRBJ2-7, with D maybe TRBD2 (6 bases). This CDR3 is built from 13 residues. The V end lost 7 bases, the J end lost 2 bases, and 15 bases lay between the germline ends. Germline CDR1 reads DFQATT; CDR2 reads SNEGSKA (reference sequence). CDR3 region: CSVLSSAPYEQYF. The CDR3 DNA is TGCAGTGTCCTGTCTAGCGCGCCCTACGAGCAGTACTTC.

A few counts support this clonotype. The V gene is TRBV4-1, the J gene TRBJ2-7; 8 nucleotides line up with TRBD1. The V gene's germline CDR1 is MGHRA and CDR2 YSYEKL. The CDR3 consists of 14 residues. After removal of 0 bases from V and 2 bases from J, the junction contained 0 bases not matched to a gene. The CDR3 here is CASSQEQGAYEQYF. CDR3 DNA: TGCGCCAGCAGCCAAGAACAGGGGGCCTACGAGCAGTACTTC.